One and the same sample provided the 2 T cell receptor beta chains below, sequenced in a study of cytomegalovirus exposure and HLA in healthy donors. Clones were sequenced by immunoSEQ multiplex PCR, and TCRdb holds only the in-frame ones, with some missing. The sample records about 220,000 clones, 85% to 90% being singletons. The sequenced sample was PBMCs. These TCRs come from a woman under 30 in good health and CMV-seronegative.

The rearrangement links TRBV19 to TRBJ2-7; TRBD1 is a possible D gene (5 bases). Trimming cost V 6 bases and J 2 bases, with 20 bases left between them. The CDR3 is made up of 16 amino acids. CDR1 and CDR2 from the germline V gene are LNHDA and SQIVND (reference sequence). The CDR3 DNA follows: TGTGCCAGTAGGGAACGAGGACAAGGAAAAACCTACGAGCAGTACTTC. Protein product: CASRERGQGKTYEQYF.

V is TRBV2 and J is TRBJ1-2, with a tentative D call TRBD1 (6 bases). The V gene's germline CDR1 is SNHLY and CDR2 FYNNEI. The CDR3 has 15 residues. Trimming stripped 3 bases from V and 2 bases from J, with 13 bases between. In DNA form, the CDR3 reads TGTGCCAGCAGTGACGGGGGGGGCTCGAACTATGGCTACACCTTC. Translating gives CASSDGGGSNYGYTF. The entire variable domain, with the rest obtained from reference TRBV2 and TRBJ1-2, is as follows: EPEVTQTPSHQVTQMGQEVILRCVPISNHLYFYWYRQILGQKVEFLVSFYNNEISEKSEIFDDQFSVERPDGSNFTLKIRSTKLEDSAMYFCASSDGGGSNYGYTFGSGTRLTVV.